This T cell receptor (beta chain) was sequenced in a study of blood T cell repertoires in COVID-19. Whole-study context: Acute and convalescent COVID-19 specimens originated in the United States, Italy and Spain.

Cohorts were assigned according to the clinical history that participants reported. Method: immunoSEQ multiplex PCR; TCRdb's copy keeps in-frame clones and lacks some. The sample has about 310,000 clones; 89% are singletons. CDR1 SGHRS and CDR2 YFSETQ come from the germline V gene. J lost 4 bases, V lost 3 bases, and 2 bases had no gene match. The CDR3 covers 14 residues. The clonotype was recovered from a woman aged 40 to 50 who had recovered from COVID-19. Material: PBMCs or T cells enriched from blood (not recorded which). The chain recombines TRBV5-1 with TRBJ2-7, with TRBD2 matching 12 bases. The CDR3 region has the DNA TGCGCCAGCAGCTCCGGACTAGCGGGGTACGAGCAGTACTTC. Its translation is CASSSGLAGYEQYF.